Sequencing of this T cell receptor beta chain was carried out in a study of blood T cell repertoires in COVID-19. Study-level background: Sources were T cells, B-cell-depleted T cells, or PBMCs; the material itself was cDNA or gDNA.

V trimming: 6 bases; J trimming: 3 bases; junction bases outside the gene matches: 10. Looked up from germline, CDR1 is SGHAT and CDR2 is FQNNGV. This CDR3 contains 15 residues. The table came from immunoSEQ multiplex PCR; TCRdb's copy has only in-frame clones and leaves some out. Among 230,000 or so clones listed, 65% to 90% were seen once. This chain links TRBV11-2 with TRBJ1-1; the match to TRBD1 covers 7 bases. Sequencing was carried out using peripheral blood. The sequence was obtained from a middle-aged woman who had recovered from COVID-19. CDR3: CASSWVTGRDTEAFF. CDR3 DNA sequence: TGTGCCAGCAGTTGGGTGACAGGGCGAGACACTGAAGCTTTCTTT.